The present TCR beta chain was sequenced within a study of blood T cell repertoires in COVID-19. Across the whole study: Sources were T cells, B-cell-depleted T cells, or PBMCs; the material itself was cDNA or gDNA.

Per the original data handling: Estimation of nucleated cell counts relied on the amplification of reference gene primers. TCRdb's table, derived via immunoSEQ multiplex PCR, lists solely in-frame clones and lacks some. D and trimming come from the DNA, and the V and J calls and clone size come from that table. The sample has some 200,000 clones, roughly nine tenths seen once. CDR3 length: 15 residues. Germline V CDR1 and CDR2: LNHDA, SQIVND (reference sequence). Trimming took 4 bases from V and 0 from J, leaving 9 bases between them. The specimen sequenced was peripheral blood. The sequence derives from a woman in her seventies with acute or convalescent COVID-19. This sequence joins TRBV19 and TRBJ2-2; D unresolved. This CDR3 is CASSKQSTNTGELFF. Here the CDR3 DNA reads TGTGCCAGTAGTAAACAGTCTACGAACACCGGGGAGCTGTTTTTT.